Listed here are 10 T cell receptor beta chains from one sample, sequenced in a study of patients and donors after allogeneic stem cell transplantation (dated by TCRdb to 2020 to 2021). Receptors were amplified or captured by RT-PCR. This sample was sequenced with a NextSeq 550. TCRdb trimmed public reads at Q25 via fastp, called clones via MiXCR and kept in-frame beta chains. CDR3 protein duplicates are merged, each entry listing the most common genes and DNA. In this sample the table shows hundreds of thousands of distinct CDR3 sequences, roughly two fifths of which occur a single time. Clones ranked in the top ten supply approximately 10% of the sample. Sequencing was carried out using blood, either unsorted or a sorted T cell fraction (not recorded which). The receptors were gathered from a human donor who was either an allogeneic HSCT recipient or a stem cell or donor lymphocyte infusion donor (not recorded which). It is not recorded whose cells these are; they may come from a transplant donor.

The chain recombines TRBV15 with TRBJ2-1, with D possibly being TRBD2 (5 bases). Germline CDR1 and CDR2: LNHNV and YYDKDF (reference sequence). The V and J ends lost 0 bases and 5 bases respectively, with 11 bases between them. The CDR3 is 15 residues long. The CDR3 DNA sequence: TGTGCCACCAGCAGAGATCCCGGACTGCACAATGAGCAGTTCTTC. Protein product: CATSRDPGLHNEQFF. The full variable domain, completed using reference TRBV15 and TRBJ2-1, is DAMVIQNPRYQVTQFGKPVTLSCSQTLNHNVMYWYQQKSSQAPKLLFHYYDKDFNNEADTPDNFQSRRPNTSFCFLDIRSPGLGDTAMYLCATSRDPGLHNEQFFGPGTRLTVL.

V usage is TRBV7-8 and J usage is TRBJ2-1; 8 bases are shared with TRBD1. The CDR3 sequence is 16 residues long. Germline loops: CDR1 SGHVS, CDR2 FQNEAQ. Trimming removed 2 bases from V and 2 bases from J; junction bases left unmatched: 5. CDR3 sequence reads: CASSLRQGAAYNEQFF. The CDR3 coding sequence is TGTGCCAGCAGCTTACGGCAGGGGGCTGCCTACAATGAGCAGTTCTTC.

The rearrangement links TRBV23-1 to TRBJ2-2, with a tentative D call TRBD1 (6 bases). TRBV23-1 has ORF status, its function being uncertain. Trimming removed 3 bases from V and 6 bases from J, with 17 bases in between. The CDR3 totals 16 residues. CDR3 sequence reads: CASSHPPTGNAGELFF. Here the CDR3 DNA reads TGCGCCAGCAGTCATCCCCCGACAGGAAACGCCGGGGAGCTGTTTTTT.

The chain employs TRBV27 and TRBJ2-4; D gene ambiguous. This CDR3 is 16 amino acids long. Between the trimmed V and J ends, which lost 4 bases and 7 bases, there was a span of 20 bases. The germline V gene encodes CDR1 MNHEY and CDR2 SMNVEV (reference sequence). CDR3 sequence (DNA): TGTGCCAGCAGTTCGGGCATGGCCCCGCTGCGTAACATTCAGTACTTC. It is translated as CASSSGMAPLRNIQYF.

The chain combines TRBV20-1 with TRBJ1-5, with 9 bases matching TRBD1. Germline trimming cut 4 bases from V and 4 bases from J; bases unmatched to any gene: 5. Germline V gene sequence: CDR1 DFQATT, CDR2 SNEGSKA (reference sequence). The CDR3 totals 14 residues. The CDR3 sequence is CSATGTGWNQPQHF. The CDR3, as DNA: TGCAGTGCTACCGGGACAGGGTGGAATCAGCCCCAGCATTTT.

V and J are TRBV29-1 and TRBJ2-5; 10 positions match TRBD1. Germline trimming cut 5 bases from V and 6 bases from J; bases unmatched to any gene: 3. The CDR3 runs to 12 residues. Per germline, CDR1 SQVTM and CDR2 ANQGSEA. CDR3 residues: CSVWTGGKTQYF. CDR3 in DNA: TGCAGCGTTTGGACAGGGGGAAAGACCCAGTACTTC.

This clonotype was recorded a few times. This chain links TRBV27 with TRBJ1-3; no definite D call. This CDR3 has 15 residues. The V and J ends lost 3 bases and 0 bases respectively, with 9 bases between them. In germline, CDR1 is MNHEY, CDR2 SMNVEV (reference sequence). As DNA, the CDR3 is TGTGCCAGCAGTTTCGAGGGCAGCTCTGGAAACACCATATATTTT. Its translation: CASSFEGSSGNTIYF.

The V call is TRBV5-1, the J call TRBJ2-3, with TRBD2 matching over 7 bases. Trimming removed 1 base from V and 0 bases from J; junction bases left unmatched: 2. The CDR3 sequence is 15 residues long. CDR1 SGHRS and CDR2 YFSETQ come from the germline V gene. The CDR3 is CASSLIGGSTDTQYF. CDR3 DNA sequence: TGCGCCAGCAGCTTGATCGGGGGGAGCACAGATACGCAGTATTTT.

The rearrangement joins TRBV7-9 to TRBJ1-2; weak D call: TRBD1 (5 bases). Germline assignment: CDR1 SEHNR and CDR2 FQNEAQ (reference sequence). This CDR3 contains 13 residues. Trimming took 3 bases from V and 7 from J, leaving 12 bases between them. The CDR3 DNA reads TGTGCCAGCAGCTTTTATGAGGGGCGTGGCTACACCTTC. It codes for CASSFYEGRGYTF.

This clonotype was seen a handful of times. DNA of the CDR3: TGTGCCAGCAGCTTAGGGGCCAGGGCAGCGGACACTGAAGCTTTCTTT. Protein sequence: CASSLGARAADTEAFF. V and J are TRBV7-9 and TRBJ1-1; tentatively, D is TRBD1 (5 bases). This CDR3 is 16 amino acids long. Between the trimmed V and J ends, which lost 1 base and 3 bases, there was a span of 15 bases. The germline gives CDR1 SEHNR, CDR2 FQNEAQ (reference sequence).